The next 24 T cell receptor beta chains were all read from a single sample in a study of post-analysis software for immune sequencing data. Overall study findings and caveats: In patients, TRBV5-6, TRBV5-1 and TRBV20-1 belonged to several TRBV segments found more frequently than in controls.

These receptors have no identified antigens. Libraries were made from TCR beta cDNA, and they carried unique molecular identifiers. TCRdb redid the calling of the PCR reads with MiXCR, one entry per CDR3 protein. The sample records about 820,000 distinct CDR3 sequences, about 57% being singletons. Sequenced: blood. The receptors were gathered from a girl aged 5-17 years with multiple sclerosis.

As concerns this clonotype: Mismatch with germline at one junction end may stem from a read error. The V and J genes are TRBV29-1 and TRBJ2-1, with 8 bases aligning to TRBD2. This CDR3 is 17 amino acids long. Per the germline V gene, CDR1 is SQVTM and CDR2 is ANQGSEA. CDR3 bases: TGCAGCGTTGAAGACCGTAAAACTAGCGGTACCTACAACGAGCAGTTCTTC. This codes for CSVEDRKTSGTYNEQFF.

This clonotype was counted a single time. The chain carries TRBV12-3 or TRBV12-4 and TRBJ2-2; D not resolved. The CDR3 runs to 11 residues. The germline V and J ends were trimmed by 7 bases and 6 bases, with 6 bases remaining between them. CDR3 DNA sequence: TGTGCCAGCACCGGATCCGGGGAGCTGTTTTTT. Residues: CASTGSGELFF.

Many counts were recorded for this clonotype. The CDR3 here is CASSLPRGSGGTEGYTF. The CDR3 coding sequence is TGTGCCAGCAGCTTACCCAGAGGGTCAGGGGGTACAGAAGGCTACACCTTC. The rearrangement links TRBV7-9 to TRBJ1-2, with 7 bases identical to TRBD1. Germline V CDR1 and CDR2: SEHNR, FQNEAQ (reference sequence). CDR3 length: 17 amino acids. V dropped 2 bases and J dropped 8; count of bases not matched to a gene: 17.

This sequence joins TRBV14 and TRBJ2-7; 8 positions agree with TRBD1. This CDR3 has 17 residues. The trim removed 2 bases at V and 2 bases at J, leaving 11 bases unmatched. Germline CDR1 SGHDN, CDR2 FVKESK. The CDR3 loop reads CASSQRDRGMSTYEQYF. The CDR3 DNA is TGTGCCAGCAGCCAAAGAGACAGGGGTATGAGCACCTACGAGCAGTACTTC.

The chain joins TRBV14 to TRBJ1-5; D is ambiguous. V lost 1 base to trimming and J lost 0 bases, with 7 bases between them. Germline lookup yields CDR1 SGHDN and CDR2 FVKESK. There are 15 residues in the CDR3. CDR3 in DNA: TGTGCCAGCAGCCAAGGGGGAAATAGCAATCAGCCCCAGCATTTT. This codes for CASSQGGNSNQPQHF.

This clonotype was seen a few times. This rearrangement joins TRBV9 to TRBJ2-1, with D possibly TRBD2 on 5 matching bases. V gave up 4 bases and J gave up 4 bases, with 18 bases separating them. Per the germline V gene, CDR1 is SGDLS and CDR2 is YYNGEE. This CDR3 is built from 16 residues. CDR3 nucleotide sequence: TGTGCCAGCAGCCAAGAGGTCTCTAGCTCTTACAATGAGCAGTTCTTC. As protein: CASSQEVSSSYNEQFF.

This rearrangement joins TRBV10-3 to TRBJ2-3; D remains ambiguous. Germline V CDR1 and CDR2: ENHRY, SYGVKD. The CDR3 has 16 residues. V lost 2 bases and J lost 1, with 13 bases in between. The CDR3 DNA follows: TGTGCCATCAGTGAGGGCTCACGATGGGGCACAGATACGCAGTATTTT. Translation gives CAISEGSRWGTDTQYF.

Ten or more counts support this clonotype. The genes are TRBV5-1 and TRBJ1-1; D is undetermined. The CDR3 consists of 14 residues. The V end lost 0 bases, the J end lost 0 bases, and 6 bases lay between the germline ends. Germline V gene lookup returns CDR1 SGHRS and CDR2 YFSETQ. The CDR3, as DNA: TGCGCCAGCAGCTTGGGGGGTTTGAACACTGAAGCTTTCTTT. Translating it yields CASSLGGLNTEAFF.

This chain joins TRBV2 and TRBJ1-2, with a possible D match to TRBD1 (6 bases). This CDR3 comprises 14 residues. V dropped 5 bases and J dropped 4 bases, with 14 bases sitting between them. CDR1 SNHLY and CDR2 FYNNEI come from the germline V gene. The CDR3 is CASSWEQGGYGYTF. The CDR3 nucleotides read TGTGCCAGCAGTTGGGAACAGGGAGGCTATGGCTACACCTTC.

CDR3 in DNA: TGTGCCAGCAGTTACTCGCCAGGGGCGGACAATGAGCAGTTCTTC. It is translated as CASSYSPGADNEQFF. This chain connects TRBV6-6 to TRBJ2-1; TRBD1 might be the D (6 bases). The CDR3 totals 15 residues. V shed 0 bases and J shed 5 bases, with 11 bases lying between them. The germline V gene encodes CDR1 MNHNY and CDR2 SVGAGI (reference sequence).

This clonotype was counted only a few times. The CDR3 loop reads CSARDRPSGTYNEQFF. The CDR3 DNA reads as TGCAGTGCTAGAGATAGGCCTAGCGGGACCTACAATGAGCAGTTCTTC. The chain joins TRBV20-1 to TRBJ2-1, with 9 nucleotides matching TRBD2. This CDR3 spans 16 amino acids. CDR1 and CDR2 (germline): DFQATT, SNEGSKA (reference sequence). Germline trimming cut 0 bases from V and 2 bases from J; bases unmatched to any gene: 5.

The gene calls are TRBV5-1 and TRBJ1-4; the D is unclear. Trimming shortened V by 3 bases and J by 5 bases, and 11 bases separated the two germline ends. CDR1 is SGHRS and CDR2 is YFSETQ in the germline V gene. CDR3 size: 14 residues. The CDR3 sequence: CASSYGISNEKLFF. CDR3 nucleotide sequence: TGCGCCAGCAGCTACGGGATCTCCAATGAAAAACTGTTTTTT. The variable domain in full, completed from reference TRBV5-1 and TRBJ1-4, reads KAGVTQTPRYLIKTRGQQVTLSCSPISGHRSVSWYQQTPGQGLQFLFEYFSETQRNKGNFPGRFSGRQFSNSRSEMNVSTLELGDSALYLCASSYGISNEKLFFGSGTQLSVL.

The V gene is TRBV29-1, the J gene TRBJ1-2; no clear D gene. The CDR3 is 10 residues long. Trimming pared 3 bases from V and 9 bases from J, leaving 8 bases between. Germline values: CDR1 SQVTM, CDR2 ANQGSEA. CDR3 protein: CSVDGNSYTF. The CDR3, as DNA: TGCAGCGTTGATGGAAACAGCTACACCTTC.

The chain links TRBV5-1 to TRBJ2-5; 7 bases match TRBD1. After removal of 4 bases from V and 7 bases from J, the junction contained 7 bases not matched to a gene. CDR1 is SGHRS, CDR2 YFSETQ, per germline. The length of the CDR3 is 13 residues. As DNA, the CDR3 is TGCGCCAGCAGCAACAGGGGTACGAGGACCCAGTACTTC. Translating it yields CASSNRGTRTQYF.

The V gene is TRBV24-1, the J gene TRBJ2-3; 7 bases are a match to TRBD1. J was trimmed by 1 base and V by 4 bases; bases with no gene match: 7. The CDR3 has 16 amino acids. Germline CDR1 KGHDR, CDR2 SFDVKD. CDR3 nucleotides: TGTGCCACCAGTGAACCCGGGACAGAGCGCACAGATACGCAGTATTTT. Its protein is CATSEPGTERTDTQYF.

V and J are TRBV12-3 or TRBV12-4 and TRBJ2-4; a possible D gene is TRBD1 (5 bases). The end of the DNA fits TRBJ2-7 better, so the J call may be wrong. This CDR3 has 12 amino acids. Written as DNA, the CDR3 is TGTGCCAGCAGTTTATGGCAGGGCGAGCAGTACTTC. Translating gives CASSLWQGEQYF.

The rearrangement uses TRBV12-3 or TRBV12-4 and TRBJ2-1, with 9 nucleotides matching TRBD2. The junction had 10 bases not matched to a gene; V was cut back by 4 bases and J by 9 bases. The CDR3 is 15 residues long. As DNA, the CDR3 is TGTGCCAGCAGTTGGGGGATTAGCGGGAGCAGTGAGCAGTTCTTC. Residues: CASSWGISGSSEQFF.

The chain recombines TRBV29-1 with TRBJ2-1; no clear D. In germline, CDR1 is SQVTM, CDR2 ANQGSEA. Deletions cut 5 bases from V and 1 base from J, with 9 bases between. The CDR3 contains 13 residues. The CDR3 bases are TGCAGCGTTTCCAAGGGATCCTACAATGAGCAGTTCTTC. Translated, it gives CSVSKGSYNEQFF.

The chain joins TRBV20-1 to TRBJ2-7; 10 bases agree with TRBD2. The CDR3 is 15 residues long. Per germline, CDR1 DFQATT and CDR2 SNEGSKA (reference sequence). V shed 3 bases and J 5 bases; nucleotides not matched to a gene: 10. CDR3 in amino acids: CSASAASGSLHEQYF. DNA for the CDR3: TGCAGTGCTAGTGCGGCTAGCGGGAGTCTCCACGAGCAGTACTTC.

V gene TRBV5-1 combines with J gene TRBJ2-3, with D uncertain. Germline V gene sequence: CDR1 SGHRS, CDR2 YFSETQ. The V and J ends lost 2 bases and 0 bases respectively, with 10 bases between them. The CDR3 spans 15 residues. CDR3 sequence: CASSFKGSSTDTQYF. The CDR3 nucleotides are TGCGCCAGCAGCTTTAAGGGAAGTAGCACAGATACGCAGTATTTT.

V usage is TRBV12-3 or TRBV12-4 and J usage is TRBJ2-1; D call uncertain. The CDR3 sequence is 16 residues long. Trimming removed 2 bases from V and 3 bases from J, with 14 bases in between. Here the CDR3 reads CASSLTVSVGYNEQFF. The CDR3 region has the DNA TGTGCCAGCAGTTTAACTGTGTCGGTGGGCTACAATGAGCAGTTCTTC.

About this clonotype: At one boundary the junction diverges from the germline segment, which might be a read error. The V call is TRBV4-1, the J call TRBJ2-1; D is unclear. Looked up from germline, CDR1 is MGHRA and CDR2 is YSYEKL. This CDR3 comprises 14 residues. The chain's CDR3 is CASSQGWVVNGQFF. The DNA of the CDR3 is TGCGCCAGCAGCCAAGGTTGGGTCGTCAATGGGCAGTTCTTC.

The chain uses TRBV7-9 and TRBJ1-2; perhaps TRBD1 as D (6 bases). Germline V gene lookup returns CDR1 SEHNR and CDR2 FQNEAQ (reference sequence). The CDR3 spans 14 residues. V lost 2 bases to trimming and J lost 4 bases, with 11 bases between them. The CDR3 reads CASSLTGKFYGYTF. In DNA, the CDR3 is TGTGCCAGCAGCTTAACAGGGAAGTTCTATGGCTACACCTTC.

This clonotype has just a few counts. The chain is built from TRBV14 and TRBJ1-6, with TRBD1 matching over 10 bases. From germline, CDR1 is SGHDN and CDR2 FVKESK. The J segment lost 9 bases and the V segment lost 5 bases, leaving 1 base of the junction unmatched. This CDR3 region has 13 residues. CDR3 in DNA: TGTGCCAGCAGCAGGACAGGGGGTTCACCCCTCCACTTT. It yields the protein CASSRTGGSPLHF.